These 27 T cell receptor beta chains originate from one sample sequenced in a study of OX40 agonist ivuxolimab in advanced cancers. Some clones are missing from TCRdb's copy, which holds only in-frame ones; the method was immunoSEQ multiplex PCR. The sample has under 75,000 clones, 80% to 95% seen once. Specimen: CD4+ or CD8+ T cells sorted from blood, collected in a trial of the OX40 agonist ivuxolimab. The receptors shown here come from an adult with an advanced solid tumor such as melanoma, head and neck, liver or kidney cancer.

This clone was picked up one time. J is TRBJ1-2 and V is TRBV2; D remains unclear. The CDR3 is 13 residues long. V shed 3 bases and J shed 4 bases, with 9 bases lying between them. Per germline, CDR1 SNHLY and CDR2 FYNNEI. CDR3 coding DNA: TGTGCCAGCAGTGATGGGCCAGGCTATGGCTACACCTTC. This codes for CASSDGPGYGYTF.

The V gene is TRBV7-6, the J gene TRBJ1-5, with 7 bases matching TRBD1. The germline V gene has CDR1 SGHVS and CDR2 FNYEAQ. The V gene end was trimmed by 5 bases and the J gene end by 3 bases; junction bases not matched to a gene: 4. The CDR3 is 14 amino acids. This CDR3 reads CASSLGTVNQPQHF. In DNA form, the CDR3 reads TGTGCCAGCAGCCTTGGGACAGTCAATCAGCCCCAGCATTTT.

The CDR3 DNA sequence: TGTGCCAGCAGTTACTATCCCCGGGACAGGGCCTACGAGCAGTACTTC. Its translation is CASSYYPRDRAYEQYF. The chain recombines TRBV6-6 with TRBJ2-7, with 9 bases matching TRBD1. Germline loops: CDR1 MNHNY, CDR2 SVGAGI (reference sequence). The CDR3 spans 16 residues. The V gene end was trimmed by 1 base and the J gene end by 2 bases; junction bases not matched to a gene: 6.

J is TRBJ2-4 and V is TRBV10-2, with a tentative D call TRBD2 (6 bases). This CDR3 region has 14 residues. The V end was cut by 3 bases, the J end by 4 bases, with 10 bases between. Germline V lookup: CDR1 WSHSY, CDR2 SAAADI. The CDR3 loop is CASSDPGGKNIQYF. The DNA for the CDR3 is TGCGCCAGCAGTGACCCCGGGGGTAAAAACATTCAGTACTTC.

This rearrangement joins TRBV6-4 to TRBJ2-2; D not resolved. Trimming pared 0 bases from V and 2 bases from J, leaving 7 bases between. Germline V lookup: CDR1 MRHNA, CDR2 SNTAGT. This CDR3 is built from 15 residues. CDR3 in amino acids: CASSDSGSNTGELFF. For the CDR3, the DNA is TGTGCCAGCAGTGACTCTGGCTCTAACACCGGGGAGCTGTTTTTT.

The count of this clone is one. The rearrangement uses TRBV4-1 and TRBJ2-7, with a weak D call TRBD2 (5 bases). Looked up from germline, CDR1 is MGHRA and CDR2 is YSYEKL. This CDR3 has 16 amino acids. Trimming took off 4 bases at V and 1 base at J, with 17 bases between the two ends. CDR3 bases: TGCGCCAGCAGCCCTGCGATGGACTCCCTATCCTACGAGCAGTACTTC. Protein: CASSPAMDSLSYEQYF.

This chain links TRBV6-6 with TRBJ1-2; a possible D gene is TRBD1 (5 bases). CDR1 MNHNY and CDR2 SVGAGI come from the germline V gene (reference sequence). This CDR3 has 14 amino acids. Trimming took off 5 bases at V and 5 bases at J, with 15 bases between the two ends. This CDR3 reads CASSPAGTAYGYTF. The CDR3 DNA sequence: TGTGCCAGCAGTCCAGCCGGGACGGCTTATGGCTACACCTTC.

The chain is built from TRBV5-4 and TRBJ2-7, with TRBD1 matching 7 bases. This CDR3 is built from 13 residues. Germline V gene data show CDR1 as SGHNT and CDR2 as YYREEE (reference sequence). With V trimmed by 3 bases and J by 3 bases, 3 bases remained unmatched. CDR3 in DNA: TGTGCCAGCAGCTCCCGGGACAGCTACGAGCAGTACTTC. Its translation is CASSSRDSYEQYF.

Here the CDR3 DNA reads TGCGCCAGCAGCCCCGGGACAGGGAATGGCTACACCTTC. It specifies CASSPGTGNGYTF. The V and J genes are TRBV4-3 and TRBJ1-2; 9 bases map to TRBD1. Per germline, CDR1 LGHNA and CDR2 YSLEER. CDR3 size: 13 residues. V lost 4 bases to trimming and J lost 6 bases; unmatched junction nucleotides: 3.

The chain combines TRBV7-6 with TRBJ2-7; 8 bases line up with TRBD2. V dropped 4 bases and J dropped 6; count of bases not matched to a gene: 11. Germline-derived CDR1 and CDR2 are SGHVS and FNYEAQ. The CDR3 runs to 15 residues. This CDR3 reads CASSSSGGPIGEQYF. For the CDR3, the DNA is TGTGCCAGCAGCTCCAGCGGGGGCCCTATTGGCGAGCAGTACTTC. Complete variable domain (other parts from reference TRBV7-6 and TRBJ2-7): GAGVSQSPRYKVTKRGQDVALRCDPISGHVSLYWYRQALGQGPEFLTYFNYEAQQDKSGLPNDRFSAERPEGSISTLTIQRTEQRDSAMYRCASSSSGGPIGEQYFGPGTRLTVT.

The V and J genes are TRBV4-1 and TRBJ2-3; 11 nucleotides agree with TRBD2. Per germline, CDR1 MGHRA and CDR2 YSYEKL. After removal of 5 bases from V and 2 bases from J, the junction contained 6 bases not matched to a gene. This CDR3 contains 16 residues. CDR3 DNA: TGCGCCAGCAGCGAAGCTAGCGGGGGGTTCACAGATACGCAGTATTTT. It is translated as CASSEASGGFTDTQYF.

To note about this clone: This specimen includes other DNA sequences encoding the same CDR3. This chain links TRBV9 with TRBJ2-7; tentatively, D is TRBD2 (6 bases). The CDR3 is made up of 13 amino acids. V lost 0 bases and J lost 4, with 8 bases in between. Germline V gene lookup returns CDR1 SGDLS and CDR2 YYNGEE. The CDR3 nucleotides are TGTGCCAGCAGCGTAGTGGGGGGTTACGAGCAGTACTTC. Protein product: CASSVVGGYEQYF.

The chain recombines TRBV5-8 with TRBJ1-1; 8 bases map to TRBD1. This CDR3 is built from 15 residues. V was pared by 4 bases and J by 1 base, with 6 bases of the junction left unmatched. Germline CDR1 is SGHTS and CDR2 is YDEGEE. As DNA, the CDR3 is TGTGCCAGCAGCCCCTGGACAGGGACGAACACTGAAGCTTTCTTT. Translation: CASSPWTGTNTEAFF.

This chain uses TRBV5-3 with TRBJ2-7; D might be TRBD1 or TRBD2, each matching 5 bases. TRBV5-3 qualifies as an ORF whose function is uncertain. Trimming took off 1 base at V and 3 bases at J, with 8 bases between the two ends. The CDR3 is made up of 13 amino acids. The CDR3 loop reads CARSLMRGYEQYF. The CDR3 region has the DNA TGTGCCAGAAGCTTGATGAGGGGCTACGAGCAGTACTTC.

The chain combines TRBV9 with TRBJ2-7; D may be TRBD2 (6 bases). This CDR3 is built from 14 residues. Per germline, CDR1 SGDLS and CDR2 YYNGEE. V gave up 0 bases and J gave up 4 bases, with 11 bases separating them. The CDR3: CASSVDGGMYEQYF. The DNA for the CDR3 is TGTGCCAGCAGCGTAGATGGAGGGATGTACGAGCAGTACTTC.

This chain connects TRBV7-8 to TRBJ2-1, with a tentative D call TRBD2 (7 bases). In germline, CDR1 is SGHVS, CDR2 FQNEAQ. V dropped 0 bases and J dropped 4 bases, with 10 bases sitting between them. This CDR3 contains 15 residues. CDR3 amino acids: CASSLAGGRYNEQFF. The DNA for the CDR3 is TGTGCCAGCAGCTTAGCGGGGGGGCGGTACAATGAGCAGTTCTTC.

V is TRBV27 and J is TRBJ2-7; weak D call: TRBD2 (5 bases). This CDR3 comprises 16 residues. The germline gives CDR1 MNHEY, CDR2 SMNVEV (reference sequence). Between the trimmed V and J ends, which lost 0 bases and 0 bases, there was a span of 12 bases. DNA of the CDR3: TGTGCCAGCAGTTTATCGACCGGAGGAAGCTCCTACGAGCAGTACTTC. Protein sequence: CASSLSTGGSSYEQYF.

V and J are TRBV27 and TRBJ2-1; TRBD1 agrees at 8 bases. The CDR3 is made up of 14 amino acids. J was trimmed by 8 bases and V by 2 bases; bases with no gene match: 5. CDR1 and CDR2 (germline): MNHEY, SMNVEV (reference sequence). CDR3 amino acids: CASSLGQGWDEQFF. The CDR3 DNA sequence: TGTGCCAGCAGTTTAGGACAGGGATGGGATGAGCAGTTCTTC.

In this sample, this clone turned up once. V and J are TRBV9 and TRBJ2-1, with 8 positions matching TRBD1. Germline V gives CDR1 SGDLS, CDR2 YYNGEE. There are 15 residues in the CDR3. Unmatched junction bases numbered 8, after V lost 4 bases and J lost 5 bases. The CDR3 sequence is CASSPSGTGNNEQFF. CDR3 sequence (DNA): TGTGCCAGCAGCCCTTCTGGGACAGGCAACAATGAGCAGTTCTTC.

The chain has TRBV11-3 and TRBJ2-2; D unclear. The CDR3 consists of 16 residues. The V gene lost 3 bases and the J gene lost 3 bases, with 14 bases spanning the gap. Per germline, CDR1 SGHNT and CDR2 YENEEA. In DNA form, the CDR3 reads TGTGCCAGCAGCTTGGCTAAGGGCGCGGACACCGGGGAGCTGTTTTTT. Protein sequence: CASSLAKGADTGELFF. Full variable domain (outside the CDR3, taken from reference TRBV11-3 and TRBJ2-2): EAGVVQSPRYKIIEKKQPVAFWCNPISGHNTLYWYLQNLGQGPELLIRYENEEAVDDSQLPKDRFSAERLKGVDSTLKIQPAELGDSAVYLCASSLAKGADTGELFFGEGSRLTVL.

This chain links TRBV7-3 with TRBJ2-5, with D uncertain. CDR3 length: 14 amino acids. In germline, CDR1 is SGHTA, CDR2 FQGTGA. The V and J ends lost 1 base and 4 bases respectively, with 10 bases between them. The CDR3 spells CASSLNGQAETQYF. The CDR3 DNA follows: TGTGCCAGCAGCTTAAACGGCCAGGCAGAGACCCAGTACTTC.

The DNA of the CDR3 is TGTGCCAGCAGCTTAGAAGGGCTCACTGACACTGAAGCTTTCTTT. Its translation: CASSLEGLTDTEAFF. J is TRBJ1-1 and V is TRBV13; D is unresolved. Trimming shortened V by 1 base and J by 3 bases, and 12 bases separated the two germline ends. This CDR3 region has 15 residues. Germline values: CDR1 PRHDT, CDR2 FYEKMQ (reference sequence).

The chain combines TRBV10-2 with TRBJ2-7; tentatively, D is TRBD2 (7 bases). There are 17 residues in the CDR3. Trimming pared 3 bases from V and 3 bases from J, leaving 21 bases between. The germline V gene encodes CDR1 WSHSY and CDR2 SAAADI. The CDR3 DNA sequence: TGCGCCAGCAGTGACCCCCCATGGCGGGGGCAAGACTACGAGCAGTACTTC. Protein sequence: CASSDPPWRGQDYEQYF.

This sequence joins TRBV29-1 and TRBJ1-1; D is unclear. V lost 5 bases and J 5 bases, leaving 9 bases between the germline ends. This CDR3 has 11 amino acids. Germline-derived CDR1 and CDR2 are SQVTM and ANQGSEA. Here the CDR3 DNA reads TGCAGCGTTTACAGAGGTACTGAAGCTTTCTTT. This gives the protein CSVYRGTEAFF.

This rearrangement joins TRBV27 to TRBJ1-4, with a weak D call TRBD1 (5 bases). The CDR3 has 14 residues. V dropped 5 bases and J dropped 8 bases, with 15 bases sitting between them. Germline V gene data show CDR1 as MNHEY and CDR2 as SMNVEV (reference sequence). CDR3 nucleotides: TGTGCCAGCAGTCCCCGGGACCTCAGGGAAAAACTGTTTTTT. Its translation: CASSPRDLREKLFF.

V gene TRBV5-1 combines with J gene TRBJ2-1; D might be TRBD2 (5 bases). CDR3 size: 15 residues. Germline lookup yields CDR1 SGHRS and CDR2 YFSETQ. Trimming took off 4 bases at V and 5 bases at J, with 16 bases between the two ends. The CDR3 DNA reads as TGCGCCAGCAGCCCTCTTTCCCTAGCCGACAATGAGCAGTTCTTC. Protein product: CASSPLSLADNEQFF.

The gene calls are TRBV5-6 and TRBJ2-3; D is uncertain. The V end lost 0 bases, the J end lost 6 bases, and 11 bases lay between the germline ends. Per the germline V gene, CDR1 is SGHDT and CDR2 is YYEEEE. The CDR3 extends over 14 amino acids. CDR3 region: CASSLAQEKDTQYF. The DNA for the CDR3 is TGTGCCAGCAGCTTGGCCCAGGAGAAGGATACGCAGTATTTT.